The next 22 T cell receptor delta chains were all read from a single sample in a study of gamma-delta T cells after stem cell transplantation. TCRdb re-called the RT-PCR reads via CATT. The repertoire holds thousands of delta-chain clones, with less than 30% as singletons. The sequencing input was gamma-delta T cells. Source of these receptors: a human donor. It is not recorded whose cells these are; they may come from a transplant donor.

In its sample, this clone was seen a few times. This may be a read error: a much more frequent sequence differs by one nucleotide. The identical CDR3 is also encoded by other nucleotide sequences in the sample. The chain carries TRDV1 and TRDJ1; 8 bases are a match to TRDD3. The CDR3 covers 25 residues. CDR1 is TSWWSYY and CDR2 is QGS in the germline V gene. CDR3 sequence reads: CALGEPKPPGLPLNLWGTYTDKLIF. Here the CDR3 DNA reads TGTGCTCTTGGAGAACCTAAGCCCCCGGGACTACCACTTAACCTCTGGGGGACCTACACCGATAAACTCATCTTT.

The chain combines TRDV1 with TRDJ1; 12 nucleotides match TRDD3. Germline V gene data show CDR1 as TSWWSYY and CDR2 as QGS. There are 25 residues in the CDR3. After removal of 4 bases from V and 0 bases from J, the junction contained 30 bases not matched to a gene. In DNA form, the CDR3 reads TGTGCTCTTGGGGGACCCTTCCTACGGTGGGCTGGGGGATACGCGGGGGAGAGGCACACCGATAAACTCATCTTT. Translation: CALGGPFLRWAGGYAGERHTDKLIF.

The rearrangement joins TRDV1 to TRDJ1; 8 bases line up with TRDD3. This CDR3 contains 20 residues. V shed 6 bases, J shed 3 bases, and the junction held 24 bases outside the gene matches. Germline-derived CDR1 and CDR2 are TSWWSYY and QGS. CDR3 in amino acids: CALGSTWYGLGIPNPDKLIF. CDR3 DNA sequence: TGTGCTCTTGGCTCCACCTGGTATGGCTTGGGGATACCGAACCCCGATAAACTCATCTTT.

This clone was seen more than once but under ten times. This may come from a read error, since a much larger clone is one base off. This CDR3 reads CASPGGHSTWDTRRMFF. CDR3 nucleotide sequence: TGTGCCTCCCCAGGAGGACACTCCACCTGGGACACCCGACGGATGTTTTTC. The chain has TRDV3 and TRDJ3, with D tentatively TRDD3 (5 bases). The CDR3 covers 17 residues. CDR1 TVYSNPD and CDR2 GDNSRS come from the germline V gene (reference sequence).

Only a few counts were recorded for this clone. Relative to the germline gene, one junction end is altered; a read error may explain this. CDR3 protein: CAFSVLGWTAQPFF. CDR3 nucleotide sequence: TGTGCCTTTAGCGTACTGGGATGGACGGCACAACCCTTCTTT. The chain joins TRDV3 to TRDJ2, with D possibly matching TRDD3 (6 bases). The germline gives CDR1 TVYSNPD, CDR2 GDNSRS (reference sequence). The CDR3 covers 14 residues.

This clone was seen only a few times. This sequence may be a read error, since a much larger clone differs from it by one base. The same CDR3 is also encoded by other DNA sequences in this sample. CDR3 nucleotide sequence: TGTGCTCTTGGGGAACTTTCCCCACTAATTCGGGGATATCCGTACACCGATAAGCTCATCTTT. Its protein product is CALGELSPLIRGYPYTDKLIF. The rearrangement joins TRDV1 to TRDJ1; 7 nucleotides line up with TRDD3. CDR1 and CDR2 (germline): TSWWSYY, QGS. The CDR3 spans 21 residues.

Turning to this clone: A much more abundant neighbour one base away suggests this may be a read error. In the same sample, other DNA sequences code for this CDR3. This rearrangement joins TRDV1 to TRDJ1; 10 bases agree with TRDD3. The CDR3 contains 22 residues. CDR1 and CDR2 from the germline V gene are TSWWSYY and QGS. CDR3: CALGNSLASVYWGISITDKLIF. The CDR3 DNA sequence: TGTGCTCTTGGGAATTCCCTCGCATCCGTATACTGGGGGATTTCCATCACCGATAAACTCATTTTT.

Within the sample, this clone is medium-sized. J is TRDJ3 and V is TRDV2; 8 bases agree with TRDD3. Looked up from germline, CDR1 is GEAIGNYY and CDR2 is EKD. The CDR3 extends over 19 amino acids. Trimming removed 0 bases from V and 0 bases from J; junction bases left unmatched: 6. The CDR3 region has the DNA TGTGCCTGTGACACCCCCTGGGGATACAGCTCCTGGGACACCCGACAGATGTTTTTC. This sequence encodes CACDTPWGYSSWDTRQMFF.

This clone is labeled as medium-sized. The chain employs TRDV2 and TRDJ3, with D possibly TRDD3 on 5 matching bases. The germline V gene encodes CDR1 GEAIGNYY and CDR2 EKD. The V end was cut by 3 bases, the J end by 0 bases, with 11 bases between. This CDR3 is 17 amino acids long. The CDR3 nucleotides read TGTGCCTGTGACGGGTGGGGAACCTCCTGGGACACCCGACAGATGTTTTTC. It codes for CACDGWGTSWDTRQMFF.

The V and J genes are TRDV3 and TRDJ1, with TRDD3 matching 13 bases. The V and J ends lost 2 bases and 11 bases, in that order; junction bases with no gene match: 35. The CDR3 totals 22 residues. Germline lookup yields CDR1 TVYSNPD and CDR2 GDNSRS (reference sequence). CDR3 in amino acids: CAFESPPSWVLGDTRNTDTLIF. The CDR3 region has the DNA TGTGCCTTTGAGTCCCCTCCTAGTTGGGTACTGGGGGATACGCGCAACACCGATACCCTCATCTTT. Full variable domain (outside the CDR3, taken from reference TRDV3 and TRDJ1): CDKVTQSSPDQTVASGSEVVLLCTYDTVYSNPDLFWYRIRPDYSFQFVFYGDNSRSEGADFTQGRFSVKHILTQKAFHLVISPVRTEDSATYYCAFESPPSWVLGDTRNTDTLIFGKGTRVTVEP.

By sample fraction, this clone is large. The chain has TRDV2 and TRDJ3, with D possibly TRDD3 on 6 matching bases. V lost 1 base to trimming and J lost 3 bases, with 6 bases between them. CDR1 and CDR2 (germline): GEAIGNYY, EKD. This CDR3 has 15 amino acids. CDR3 DNA sequence: TGTGCCTGTGACACGGGATACTGGGACACCCGACAGATGTTTTTC. Translating it yields CACDTGYWDTRQMFF.

This clone is labeled medium-sized. This chain uses TRDV1 with TRDJ1, with TRDD3 matching 11 bases. Germline V gene data show CDR1 as TSWWSYY and CDR2 as QGS. The CDR3 sequence is 17 residues long. The V gene end was trimmed by 7 bases and the J gene end by 11 bases; junction bases not matched to a gene: 21. CDR3: CALVRAFPLGDKSGLIF. The CDR3 nucleotides are TGTGCTCTTGTTCGAGCCTTCCCACTGGGGGATAAATCGGGGCTCATCTTT.

This clone was seen only a few times. A much bigger clone sits one base away, suggesting this may be a read error. The same CDR3 is also encoded by other DNA sequences in this sample. This chain links TRDV1 with TRDJ1, with TRDD3 matching over 10 bases. The germline V gene has CDR1 TSWWSYY and CDR2 QGS. The CDR3 loop spans 25 amino acids. V was clipped by 5 bases and J by 0 bases; unmatched bases: 33. CDR3 residues: CALGPLGLPTPNTGGFAWYTDKLIF. The CDR3 DNA reads as TGTGCTCTTGGGCCTCTTGGCCTTCCCACGCCAAATACTGGGGGATTCGCCTGGTACACCGATAAACTCATCTTT.

This clone was found a few times. A read error may be the cause here, since a much bigger clone is one base away. At the DNA level, this CDR3 is encoded by other sequences in the same sample as well. The chain uses TRDV2 and TRDJ1; tentative D call: TRDD3 (6 bases). Germline CDR1 and CDR2: GEAIGNYY and EKD. The CDR3 has 15 residues. The CDR3 protein is CACDTVRGNTDKLIF. For the CDR3, the DNA is TGCGCCTGTGACACCGTCCGGGGGAACACCGATAAACTCATCTTT.

The chain couples TRDV1 to TRDJ1; TRDD3 matches at 9 bases. Trimming removed 3 bases from V and 0 bases from J; junction bases left unmatched: 11. The CDR3 covers 18 residues. Germline values: CDR1 TSWWSYY, CDR2 QGS. The CDR3 reads CALGEIGLGDFYTDKLIF. The DNA of the CDR3 is TGTGCTCTTGGGGAGATAGGACTGGGGGACTTCTACACCGATAAACTCATCTTT.

This clone is termed medium-sized. Different DNA sequences within this sample yield the same CDR3. CDR3 region: CALGWYGTGGYAGILYTDKLIF. The CDR3 DNA is TGTGCTCTTGGGTGGTACGGTACTGGGGGATACGCGGGGATCCTTTACACCGATAAACTCATCTTT. V is TRDV1 and J is TRDJ1; 13 nucleotides align to TRDD3. The V and J ends lost 5 bases and 0 bases, in that order; junction bases with no gene match: 21. CDR3 length: 22 residues. CDR1 is TSWWSYY and CDR2 is QGS in the germline V gene.

Turning to this clone: This may arise from a read error, as a much more abundant clone is one base away. V is TRDV2 and J is TRDJ1; D not resolved. There are 13 residues in the CDR3. Germline CDR1 is GEAIGNYY and CDR2 is EKD. CDR3 loop: CARDTVYTDKLIF. The CDR3 DNA sequence: TGTGCCCGTGACACCGTTTACACCGATAAACTCATCTTT.

This clone is judged medium-sized (0.01 to 0.1%). The chain carries TRDV2 and TRDJ2; D is unresolved. Germline CDR1 GEAIGNYY, CDR2 EKD. With 2 bases removed from V and 0 bases from J, the gap between germline ends came to 15 bases. The length of the CDR3 is 17 residues. CDR3 residues: CACDKYYSQTLTAQLFF. DNA for the CDR3: TGTGCCTGTGACAAGTACTATTCCCAAACTTTGACAGCACAACTCTTCTTT.

This clone is medium-sized (0.01 to 0.1%) within its sample. The chain carries TRDV1 and TRDJ1; 8 bases are shared with TRDD2. Unmatched junction bases numbered 15, after V lost 3 bases and J lost 0 bases. CDR1 TSWWSYY and CDR2 QGS come from the germline V gene. The CDR3 consists of 19 residues. In nucleotides, the CDR3 is TGTGCTCTTGGGGACCCTCTCTTCCTACGGGGGGACCACACCGATAAACTCATCTTT. Protein sequence: CALGDPLFLRGDHTDKLIF.

This chain links TRDV1 with TRDJ1; possibly TRDD3 for D (6 bases). V was pared by 3 bases and J by 1 base, with 6 bases between. CDR1 is TSWWSYY, CDR2 QGS, per germline. The CDR3 extends over 13 amino acids. CDR3 amino acids: CALGDWGTDKLIF. Here the CDR3 DNA reads TGTGCTCTTGGGGACTGGGGCACCGATAAACTCATCTTT.

Relative to its sample, this clone is large. V usage is TRDV2 and J usage is TRDJ2, with a tentative D call TRDD3 (5 bases). With 3 bases removed from V and 6 bases from J, the gap between germline ends came to 16 bases. The length of the CDR3 is 15 residues. Per the germline V gene, CDR1 is GEAIGNYY and CDR2 is EKD. CDR3 nucleotide sequence: TGTGCCTGTGACGAGAGAGGGAAGGGGGCAGCACAACTCTTCTTT. Its protein product is CACDERGKGAAQLFF.

This clone is categorized as large. This chain joins TRDV2 and TRDJ1; TRDD3 matches 12 bases. The germline V gene has CDR1 GEAIGNYY and CDR2 EKD. Trimming took 1 base from V and 0 from J; bases not matched to a gene: 14. This CDR3 contains 20 residues. CDR3 sequence (DNA): TGTGCCTGTGACACGATCTACTGGGGGATACAGGGTTCGTACACCGATAAACTCATCTTT. Translating gives CACDTIYWGIQGSYTDKLIF.